This is a list of T cell receptor beta chains from one sample in a study of blood T cell repertoires in COVID-19. The assay was immunoSEQ multiplex PCR, and TCRdb's table has in-frame clones only and misses some. This table holds about 250,000 clones, approximately 88% found once. Sequencing was done on a sample of peripheral blood. The receptors here all came from a woman in her 30s with COVID-19, enrolled during active disease. The CDR3 runs from the conserved cysteine through the conserved F or W. The D gene is left open where the match is weak. Not all rows give a size; the values are once, few, many and, for expanded clones, a class.

TRBJ2-3	NA	TRBD1	TRBV5-1	CASSPRTGGPDTQYF	TGCGCCAGCAGCCCACGGACAGGGGGTCCAGATACGCAGTATTTT
TRBJ2-5	NA	NA	TRBV4-1	CASSPPGVRSETQYF	TGCGCCAGCAGCCCTCCCGGGGTGCGTTCAGAGACCCAGTACTTC
TRBJ2-2	NA	TRBD1	TRBV11-2	CASSLGRGTGELFF	TGTGCCAGCAGCTTAGGCAGGGGGACCGGGGAGCTGTTTTTT
TRBJ1-2	NA	NA	TRBV5-5	CASSLAGGYGYTF	TGTGCCAGCAGCTTGGCCGGGGGCTATGGCTACACCTTC
TRBJ2-3	once	TRBD2	TRBV29-1	CSVAIPPSGRNTQYF	TGCAGCGTTGCCATTCCCCCTAGCGGGAGGAATACGCAGTATTTT
TRBJ1-5	few	TRBD1	TRBV7-9	CASSLGTGNNQPQHF	TGTGCCAGCAGCTTAGGGACAGGGAACAATCAGCCCCAGCATTTT
TRBJ2-2	NA	NA	TRBV5-1	CASSTQGNGGELFF	TGCGCCAGCAGCACGCAGGGGAACGGCGGGGAGCTGTTTTTT
TRBJ2-3	NA	TRBD2	TRBV7-9	CASSFPSGGPLDTQYF	TGTGCCAGCAGCTTTCCGAGCGGGGGGCCCCTAGATACGCAGTATTTT
TRBJ2-2	NA	NA	TRBV7-2	CASSLWWEWNTGELFF	TGTGCCAGCAGCTTGTGGTGGGAGTGGAACACCGGGGAGCTGTTTTTT
TRBJ2-1	NA	TRBD2	TRBV29-1	CSAGLAGWPSEQFF	TGCAGCGCTGGACTAGCGGGATGGCCGAGTGAGCAGTTCTTC
TRBJ2-5	NA	TRBD1	TRBV4-3	CASSQDPTGGAETQYF	TGCGCCAGCAGCCAAGACCCGACAGGGGGCGCAGAGACCCAGTACTTC
TRBJ2-3	NA	NA	TRBV27	CASSLSQSTDTQYF	TGTGCCAGCAGTTTGTCACAAAGCACAGATACGCAGTATTTT
TRBJ2-5	few	NA	TRBV2	CASKFGNQETQYF	TGTGCCAGCAAATTTGGCAATCAAGAGACCCAGTACTTC
TRBJ2-7	once	TRBD1	TRBV7-8	CASSYVGTAATEQYF	TGTGCCAGCAGCTATGTGGGGACAGCCGCTACGGAGCAGTACTTC
TRBJ1-3	NA	NA	TRBV6-6	CASSRYNREGRNTIYF	TGTGCCAGCAGCCGATACAACAGGGAGGGGAGAAACACCATATATTTT